This TCR beta chain was found in a study of blood T cell repertoires in COVID-19. Study-wide background: The United States, Italy and Spain provided the acute and convalescent COVID-19 samples. Sources were T cells, B-cell-depleted T cells, or PBMCs; the material itself was cDNA or gDNA.

The CDR3 runs to 18 residues. The V gene end was trimmed by 2 bases and the J gene end by 4 bases; junction bases not matched to a gene: 13. Germline values: CDR1 SEHNR, CDR2 FQNEAQ (reference sequence). In the study's own analysis: Amplification from reference gene primers served as the basis for estimated nucleated cell counts. The method was immunoSEQ multiplex PCR; TCRdb's version includes in-frame clones alone and lacks a portion of them. V and J calls and clone size are as listed in that table; D and trimming were resolved from the DNA. This table has about 260,000 clones, 85% to 90% appearing once.

This sequence joins TRBV7-9 and TRBJ2-5, with 10 nucleotides matching TRBD2. Sequencing used peripheral blood. The clonotype was recovered from a woman between 40 and 50 years old with acute or convalescent COVID-19. The CDR3 nucleotides read TGTGCCAGCAGCTTATGGCTAGCGGGGGCCCTACGGGGAGAGACCCAGTACTTC. Translating gives CASSLWLAGALRGETQYF. The entire variable domain, with the rest obtained from reference TRBV7-9 and TRBJ2-5, is as follows: DTGVSQNPRHKITKRGQNVTFRCDPISEHNRLYWYRQTLGQGPEFLTYFQNEAQLEKSRLLSDRFSAERPKGSFSTLEIQRTEQGDSAMYLCASSLWLAGALRGETQYFGPGTRLLVL.